The 18 T cell receptor beta chains below all came from one sample that was sequenced in a study of blood T cell repertoires in COVID-19. Sequencing was performed with immunoSEQ multiplex PCR; in TCRdb, only in-frame clones are kept and a portion is missing. The table lists about 250,000 clones, around 83% of them singletons. The material sequenced was peripheral blood. The receptors here all came from a man aged 40-49 years with active or convalescent COVID-19.

This clone was detected a few times. The V and J genes are TRBV5-1 and TRBJ2-7; 8 nucleotides match TRBD1. V was clipped by 4 bases and J by 0 bases; unmatched bases: 9. Germline V CDR1 and CDR2: SGHRS, YFSETQ. The CDR3 is 16 residues long. CDR3 region: CASSTGGGTGSYEQYF. CDR3 nucleotides: TGCGCCAGCAGCACCGGAGGTGGGACAGGCTCCTACGAGCAGTACTTC.

CDR3 region: CASSEYQGGKGEQYF. CDR3 bases: TGTGCCAGCAGTGAATACCAAGGCGGGAAAGGGGAGCAGTACTTC. V is TRBV6-1 and J is TRBJ2-7, with a possible D match to TRBD2 (6 bases). The germline V gene has CDR1 MNHNS and CDR2 SASEGT. The CDR3 contains 15 residues. Deletions cut 2 bases from V and 7 bases from J, with 18 bases between.

There are a few counts of this clone. J is TRBJ2-5 and V is TRBV10-3; no reliable D call. Germline V gene sequence: CDR1 ENHRY, CDR2 SYGVKD. The CDR3 loop spans 19 amino acids. V lost 4 bases, J lost 1 base, and 25 bases lay in between. The CDR3: CAISGGDGSPALIQETQYF. CDR3 sequence (DNA): TGTGCCATCAGTGGAGGCGACGGATCACCCGCTTTAATCCAAGAGACCCAGTACTTC.

The chain is built from TRBV27 and TRBJ2-7; 7 bases match TRBD2. CDR3 size: 13 residues. Germline CDR1 reads MNHEY; CDR2 reads SMNVEV (reference sequence). V lost 4 bases to trimming and J lost 5 bases; unmatched junction nucleotides: 5. CDR3 region: CASSWGGIDEQYF. CDR3 bases: TGTGCCAGCAGTTGGGGGGGGATAGACGAGCAGTACTTC.

The chain has TRBV30 and TRBJ1-2; 7 bases are shared with TRBD1. CDR1 and CDR2 from the germline V gene are GTSNPN and SVGIG (reference sequence). V was clipped by 8 bases and J by 0 bases; unmatched bases: 6. The CDR3 length is 13 residues. CDR3 residues: CAGVTGSNYGYTF. DNA of the CDR3: TGTGCCGGGGTGACAGGGTCTAACTATGGCTACACCTTC.

This clone was counted many times. This chain joins TRBV18 and TRBJ2-3; TRBD2 matches 14 bases. The CDR3 totals 16 residues. With 3 bases clipped from V and 5 bases from J, the junction kept 4 bases outside the gene matches. Germline V lookup: CDR1 KGHSH, CDR2 LQKENI. This CDR3 reads CASSPVGLAGGDTQYF. CDR3 bases: TGTGCCAGCTCACCGGTCGGACTAGCGGGAGGAGATACGCAGTATTTT.

This clone was detected only a few times. This rearrangement joins TRBV18 to TRBJ1-2, with 9 nucleotides matching TRBD1. CDR3 size: 16 residues. Trimming at V came to 3 bases and at J to 4 bases, leaving 9 bases not matched to a gene. Germline V lookup: CDR1 KGHSH, CDR2 LQKENI. The CDR3, as DNA: TGTGCCAGCTCACCGATAACTGGACAGGGGCTCTATGGCTACACCTTC. It specifies CASSPITGQGLYGYTF.

This chain connects TRBV11-2 to TRBJ1-1; 8 nucleotides agree with TRBD1. The CDR3 loop spans 16 amino acids. Germline values: CDR1 SGHAT, CDR2 FQNNGV. Losses at the gene ends were 5 bases for V and 2 bases for J; bases not matched to a gene: 10. The CDR3 nucleotides are TGTGCCAGCAGCCCCCGTATCGGACAGGGTAACACTGAAGCTTTCTTT. This sequence encodes CASSPRIGQGNTEAFF.

This clone has a handful of counts. This sequence joins TRBV18 and TRBJ1-1, with D tentatively TRBD1 (6 bases). The V gene's germline CDR1 is KGHSH and CDR2 LQKENI. The CDR3 extends over 13 amino acids. Trimming took off 0 bases at V and 5 bases at J, with 7 bases between the two ends. CDR3 sequence: CASSPPGATEAFF. For the CDR3, the DNA is TGTGCCAGCTCACCACCGGGGGCTACTGAAGCTTTCTTT.

The V call is TRBV4-1, the J call TRBJ1-4; possibly TRBD1 for D (6 bases). Trimming left V 1 base short and J 5 bases short, with 11 bases between. This CDR3 has 15 residues. CDR1 is MGHRA and CDR2 is YSYEKL in the germline V gene. This chain's CDR3 is CASSQVRTANEKLFF. In nucleotides, the CDR3 is TGCGCCAGCAGCCAAGTGAGGACAGCAAATGAAAAACTGTTTTTT.

The chain joins TRBV2 to TRBJ2-2; possibly TRBD2 for D (6 bases). The CDR3 has 15 residues. Germline V gene sequence: CDR1 SNHLY, CDR2 FYNNEI. Trimming pared 6 bases from V and 1 base from J, leaving 12 bases between. CDR3 region: CASRPGTLNTGELFF. CDR3 coding DNA: TGTGCCAGCAGGCCCGGGACTTTGAACACCGGGGAGCTGTTTTTT.

V usage is TRBV18 and J usage is TRBJ1-5; D gene ambiguous. Trimming took off 6 bases at V and 2 bases at J, with 8 bases between the two ends. There are 13 residues in the CDR3. The germline CDR1 and CDR2 sequences are KGHSH and LQKENI. CDR3 loop: CASSKGGNQPQHF. The CDR3 bases are TGTGCCAGCTCTAAGGGAGGCAATCAGCCCCAGCATTTT. Full variable domain (remainder filled in from reference TRBV18 and TRBJ1-5): NAGVMQNPRHLVRRRGQEARLRCSPMKGHSHVYWYRQLPEEGLKFMVYLQKENIIDESGMPKERFSAEFPKEGPSILRIQQVVRGDSAAYFCASSKGGNQPQHFGDGTRLSIL.

The J gene is TRBJ1-1, the V gene TRBV7-9; D is ambiguous. V lost 2 bases, J lost 0 bases, and 16 bases lay in between. This CDR3 spans 17 amino acids. Germline values: CDR1 SEHNR, CDR2 FQNEAQ (reference sequence). CDR3 amino acids: CASSLNTRRDVNTEAFF. CDR3 in DNA: TGTGCCAGCAGCTTAAACACGAGGAGGGATGTGAACACTGAAGCTTTCTTT.

This chain uses TRBV2 with TRBJ1-1; D is possibly TRBD1 (6 bases). Deletions cut 6 bases from V and 4 bases from J, with 18 bases between. Per the germline V gene, CDR1 is SNHLY and CDR2 is FYNNEI. CDR3 length: 15 amino acids. CDR3 protein: CASRPRRGGGTEAFF. CDR3 sequence (DNA): TGTGCCAGCAGACCGCGACGGGGAGGGGGCACTGAAGCTTTCTTT.

The chain carries TRBV6-5 and TRBJ1-2; D is unclear. V dropped 7 bases and J dropped 7 bases, with 16 bases sitting between them. CDR3 size: 13 residues. The germline V gene encodes CDR1 MNHEY and CDR2 SVGAGI. The CDR3 nucleotides read TGTGCCAGCATGGTGAAACGAACGGGTGGCTACACCTTC. It specifies CASMVKRTGGYTF.

J is TRBJ1-5 and V is TRBV2, with a tentative D call TRBD1 (5 bases). Germline V gene lookup returns CDR1 SNHLY and CDR2 FYNNEI. The CDR3 is made up of 15 amino acids. Trimming took off 3 bases at V and 2 bases at J, with 11 bases between the two ends. CDR3 nucleotide sequence: TGTGCCAGCAGTGATGGGGGGAACCGCAATCAGCCCCAGCATTTT. This codes for CASSDGGNRNQPQHF.

The chain joins TRBV30 to TRBJ1-5, with 7 bases aligning to TRBD1. The V and J ends lost 3 bases and 6 bases, in that order; junction bases with no gene match: 5. Looked up from germline, CDR1 is GTSNPN and CDR2 is SVGIG (reference sequence). The CDR3 sequence is 13 residues long. The CDR3 DNA follows: TGTGCCTGGAGCCTCGACAGGGCTCAGCCCCAGCATTTT. Translated, it gives CAWSLDRAQPQHF.

The chain links TRBV10-3 to TRBJ2-3; D is ambiguous. The CDR3 is 11 amino acids. Trimming pared 5 bases from V and 2 bases from J, leaving 2 bases between. The germline V gene encodes CDR1 ENHRY and CDR2 SYGVKD. The CDR3 nucleotides read TGTGCCATCAGTCACACAGATACGCAGTATTTT. Its translation is CAISHTDTQYF.